The rows below give T cell receptor beta chains drawn from one sample of a study of T cells expressing NK-cell markers. TCRdb reworked the 5' RACE reads into one entry per CDR3 protein, no DNA. The sample data list about 260,000 distinct CDR3 sequences. Input material: blood T cells: a sorted CD56 or NKG2C T cell subset, CD4+ or CD8+ T cells, or bulk PBMC T cells (not recorded which). These receptors were obtained from a man between 18 and 35 years old in good health. The CDR3 runs from the conserved cysteine through the conserved F or W.

J: TRBJ2-1; V: TRBV12-3/TRBV12-4; CDR3: CASSSGLGYNEQFF
J: TRBJ2-1; V: TRBV12-3/TRBV12-4; CDR3: CASSRDSNSYNEQFF
J: TRBJ1-3; V: TRBV15; CDR3: CATSRDIGLSGNTIYF
J: TRBJ1-2; V: TRBV20-1; CDR3: CSARSGPLSGYTF
J: TRBJ2-1; V: TRBV29-1; CDR3: CSATFGHEQFF
J: TRBJ2-3; V: TRBV6-1; CDR3: CASTQQGAADTQYF
J: TRBJ2-7; V: TRBV6-2/TRBV6-3; CDR3: CASIRRGRGAYEQYF
J: TRBJ2-6; V: TRBV20-1; CDR3: CSASLGGPGANVLTF
J: TRBJ2-1; V: TRBV3-1; CDR3: CASSPGQGKFF
J: TRBJ2-1; V: TRBV11-3; CDR3: CASSFRTSGLSSYNEQFF
J: TRBJ1-1; V: TRBV7-9; CDR3: CASSSRVGNTEAFF
J: TRBJ2-3; V: TRBV6-5; CDR3: CASSYGLAGGRTDTQYF
J: TRBJ2-1; V: TRBV13; CDR3: CASSSLWDLLREGQYNEQFF
J: TRBJ1-2; V: TRBV6-1; CDR3: CASRTLDSNSGGYTF
J: TRBJ2-3; V: TRBV20-1; CDR3: CSARGWQNTDTQYF
J: TRBJ1-3; V: TRBV12-3/TRBV12-4; CDR3: CASSLEQGHSGNTIYF
J: TRBJ2-7; V: TRBV5-5; CDR3: CASSRDGYEQYF
J: TRBJ2-7; V: TRBV29-1; CDR3: CSVVRDSNLREQYF
J: TRBJ2-3; V: TRBV20-1; CDR3: CSARDRGRALTDTQYF